Listed here is a single T cell receptor (beta chain). The protocol was immunoSEQ multiplex PCR, while the TCRdb copy is restricted to in-frame clones and leaves out a portion. This sample has 250,000 or so clones, with nearly 90% found just once. This entry comes from a study of blood T cell repertoires in COVID-19. Trimming took off 8 bases at V and 10 bases at J, with 18 bases between the two ends. The germline V gene has CDR1 MDHEN and CDR2 SYDVKM. This CDR3 is 14 amino acids long. The gene calls are TRBV28 and TRBJ1-6; D gene ambiguous. Source material: peripheral blood. The TCR comes from a man aged 18 to 29 with active or convalescent COVID-19. The CDR3 nucleotides read TGTGCCAGCGACCTTACCCGCGGAGGGTCACCCCTCCACTTT. Residues: CASDLTRGGSPLHF.